This entry concerns a single T cell receptor beta chain. The sample is drawn from a study of blood T cell repertoires in COVID-19. Turning to the study itself: Sample material is recorded as cDNA or gDNA derived from T cells, B-cell-depleted T cells, or PBMCs.

TCRdb's table, derived via immunoSEQ multiplex PCR, lists solely in-frame clones and lacks some. Of 250,000 or so clones detected, 88% appear once; the ten largest clones hold around 3%. The sample was PBMCs or T cells enriched from blood (not recorded which). This TCR derives from a middle-aged woman who had been exposed to COVID-19.

CDR3 sequence: CASRQGGQYEQYF. The DNA for the CDR3 is TGTGCCAGCAGACAAGGGGGACAGTACGAGCAGTACTTC. The gene calls are TRBV27 and TRBJ2-7, with 7 bases aligning to TRBD1. Per germline, CDR1 MNHEY and CDR2 SMNVEV (reference sequence). CDR3 length: 13 residues. Trimming cost V 6 bases and J 4 bases; bases outside gene matches: 6.